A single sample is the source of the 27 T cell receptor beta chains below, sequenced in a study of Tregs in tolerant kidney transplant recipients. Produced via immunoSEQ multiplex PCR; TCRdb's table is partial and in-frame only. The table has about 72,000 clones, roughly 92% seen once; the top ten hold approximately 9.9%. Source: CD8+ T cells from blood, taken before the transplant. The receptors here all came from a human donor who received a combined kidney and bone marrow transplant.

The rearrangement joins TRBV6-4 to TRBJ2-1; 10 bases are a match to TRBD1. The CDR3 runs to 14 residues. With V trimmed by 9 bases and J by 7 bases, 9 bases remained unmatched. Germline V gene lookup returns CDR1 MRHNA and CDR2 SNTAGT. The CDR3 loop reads CARPRQGALNEQFF. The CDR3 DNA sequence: TGTGCCAGACCTCGACAGGGGGCTTTGAATGAGCAGTTCTTC.

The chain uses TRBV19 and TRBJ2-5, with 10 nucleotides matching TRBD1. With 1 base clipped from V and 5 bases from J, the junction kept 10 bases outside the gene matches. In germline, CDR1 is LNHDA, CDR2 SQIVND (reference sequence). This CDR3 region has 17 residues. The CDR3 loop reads CASSIGLDRGLGETQYF. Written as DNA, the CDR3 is TGTGCCAGTAGTATAGGACTAGACAGGGGGCTTGGGGAGACCCAGTACTTC.

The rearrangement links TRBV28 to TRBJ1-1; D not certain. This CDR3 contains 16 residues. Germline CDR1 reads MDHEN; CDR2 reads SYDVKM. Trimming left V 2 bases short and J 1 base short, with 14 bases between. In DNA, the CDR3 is TGTGCCAGCAGTTTAACCTCATTCAGTGAGAACACTGAAGCTTTCTTT. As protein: CASSLTSFSENTEAFF.

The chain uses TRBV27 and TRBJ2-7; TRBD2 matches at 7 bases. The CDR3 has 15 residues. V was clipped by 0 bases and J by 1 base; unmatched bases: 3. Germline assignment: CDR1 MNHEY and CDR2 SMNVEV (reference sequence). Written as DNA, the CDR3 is TGTGCCAGCAGTTTATCGGGGGAGGGTTCCTACGAGCAGTACTTC. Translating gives CASSLSGEGSYEQYF.

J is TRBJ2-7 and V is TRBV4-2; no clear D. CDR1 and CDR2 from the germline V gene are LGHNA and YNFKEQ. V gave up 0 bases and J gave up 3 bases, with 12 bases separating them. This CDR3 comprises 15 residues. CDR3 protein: CASSQETDNYYEQYF. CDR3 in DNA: TGTGCCAGCAGCCAAGAAACCGATAACTACTACGAGCAGTACTTC.

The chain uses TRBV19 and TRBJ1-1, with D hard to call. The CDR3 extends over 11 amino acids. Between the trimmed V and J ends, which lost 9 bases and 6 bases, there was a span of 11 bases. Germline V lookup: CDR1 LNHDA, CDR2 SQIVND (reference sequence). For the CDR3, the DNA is TGTGCCAGCCAGGTCGGGGCTGAAGCTTTCTTT. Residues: CASQVGAEAFF.

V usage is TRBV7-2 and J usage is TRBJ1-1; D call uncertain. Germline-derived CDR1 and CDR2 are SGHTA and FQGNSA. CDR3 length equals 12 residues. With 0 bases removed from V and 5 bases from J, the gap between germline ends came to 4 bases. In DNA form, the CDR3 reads TGTGCCAGCAGCTTAGCCGGGACTGAAGCTTTCTTT. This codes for CASSLAGTEAFF.

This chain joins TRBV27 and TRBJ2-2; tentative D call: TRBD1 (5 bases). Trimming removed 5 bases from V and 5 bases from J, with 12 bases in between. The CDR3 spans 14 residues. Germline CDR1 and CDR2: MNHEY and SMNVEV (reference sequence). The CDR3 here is CASSLQTVTGELFF. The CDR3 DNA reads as TGTGCCAGCAGTCTCCAGACAGTAACCGGGGAGCTGTTTTTT.

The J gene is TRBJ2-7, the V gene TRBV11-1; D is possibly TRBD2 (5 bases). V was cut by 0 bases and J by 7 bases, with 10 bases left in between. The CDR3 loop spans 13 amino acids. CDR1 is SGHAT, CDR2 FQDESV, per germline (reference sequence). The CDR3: CASSLAGIAEQYF. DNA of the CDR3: TGTGCCAGCAGCTTAGCCGGGATAGCAGAGCAGTACTTC.

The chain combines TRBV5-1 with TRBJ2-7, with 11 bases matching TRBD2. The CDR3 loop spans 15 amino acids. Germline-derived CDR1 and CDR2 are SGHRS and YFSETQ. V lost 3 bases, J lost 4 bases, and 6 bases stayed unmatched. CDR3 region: CASSSISGGGYEQYF. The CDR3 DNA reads TGCGCCAGCAGCTCAATTAGCGGGGGGGGATACGAGCAGTACTTC.

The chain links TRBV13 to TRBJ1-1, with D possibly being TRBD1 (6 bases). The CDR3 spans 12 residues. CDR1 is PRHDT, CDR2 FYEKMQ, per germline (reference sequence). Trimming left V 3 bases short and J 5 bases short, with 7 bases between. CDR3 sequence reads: CASSFDRTEAFF. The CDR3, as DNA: TGTGCCAGCAGCTTCGACAGGACTGAAGCTTTCTTT.

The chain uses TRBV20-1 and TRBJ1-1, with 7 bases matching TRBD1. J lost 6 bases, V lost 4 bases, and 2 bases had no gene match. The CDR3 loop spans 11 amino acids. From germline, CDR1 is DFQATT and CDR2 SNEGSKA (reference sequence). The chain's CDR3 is CSATGTAEAFF. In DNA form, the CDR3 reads TGCAGTGCTACAGGGACAGCTGAAGCTTTCTTT.

Written as DNA, the CDR3 is TGCGCCAGCAGCCAAGGGGTTAGCGGGAGCTACGAGCAGTACTTC. It yields the protein CASSQGVSGSYEQYF. The genes are TRBV4-3 and TRBJ2-7; TRBD2 matches at 9 bases. CDR3 length: 15 amino acids. The trim removed 1 base at V and 3 bases at J, leaving 4 bases unmatched. The germline gives CDR1 LGHNA, CDR2 YSLEER.

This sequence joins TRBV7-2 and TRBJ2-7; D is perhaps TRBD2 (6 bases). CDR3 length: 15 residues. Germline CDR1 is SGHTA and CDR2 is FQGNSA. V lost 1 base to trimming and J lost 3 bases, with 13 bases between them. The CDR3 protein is CASSLEAGIDYEQYF. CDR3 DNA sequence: TGTGCCAGCAGCTTAGAGGCGGGGATCGACTACGAGCAGTACTTC.

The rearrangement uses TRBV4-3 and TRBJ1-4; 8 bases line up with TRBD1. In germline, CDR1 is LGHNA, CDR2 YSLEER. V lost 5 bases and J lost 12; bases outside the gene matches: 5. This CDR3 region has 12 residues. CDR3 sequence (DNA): TGCGCCAGCAGCTATGGGACAGGTGAACTGTTTTTT. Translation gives CASSYGTGELFF.

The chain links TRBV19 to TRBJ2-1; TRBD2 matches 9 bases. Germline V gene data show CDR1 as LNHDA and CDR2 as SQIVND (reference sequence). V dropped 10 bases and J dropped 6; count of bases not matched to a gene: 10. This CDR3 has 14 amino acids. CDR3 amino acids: CATSRTSASNEQFF. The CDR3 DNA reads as TGTGCCACTTCACGGACTAGCGCCTCCAATGAGCAGTTCTTC.

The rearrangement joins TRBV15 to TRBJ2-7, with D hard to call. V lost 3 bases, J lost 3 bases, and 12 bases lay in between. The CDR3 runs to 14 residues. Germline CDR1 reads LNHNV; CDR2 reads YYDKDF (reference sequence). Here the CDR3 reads CATSRPPRSYEQYF. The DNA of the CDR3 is TGTGCCACCAGCAGGCCACCACGGAGCTACGAGCAGTACTTC.

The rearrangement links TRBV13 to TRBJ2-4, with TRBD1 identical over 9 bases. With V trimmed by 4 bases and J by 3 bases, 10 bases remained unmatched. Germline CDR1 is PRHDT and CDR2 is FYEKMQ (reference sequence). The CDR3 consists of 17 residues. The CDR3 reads CASSSPGQGRGKNIQYF. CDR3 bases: TGTGCCAGCAGCTCACCGGGACAGGGAAGGGGCAAAAACATTCAGTACTTC.

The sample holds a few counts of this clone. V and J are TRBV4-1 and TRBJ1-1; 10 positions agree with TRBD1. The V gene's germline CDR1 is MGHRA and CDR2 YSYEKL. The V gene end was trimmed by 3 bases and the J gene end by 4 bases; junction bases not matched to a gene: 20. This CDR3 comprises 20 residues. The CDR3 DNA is TGCGCCAGCAGCCACTACTACACCGGGACAGGGGAAAAAGGGGGCACTGAAGCTTTCTTT. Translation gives CASSHYYTGTGEKGGTEAFF.

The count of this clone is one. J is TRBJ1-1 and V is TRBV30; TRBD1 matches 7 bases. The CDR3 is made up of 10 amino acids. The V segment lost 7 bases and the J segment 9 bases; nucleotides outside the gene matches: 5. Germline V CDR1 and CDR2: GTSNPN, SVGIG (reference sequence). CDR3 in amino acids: CASEGAQAFF. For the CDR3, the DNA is TGTGCCTCGGAGGGGGCCCAAGCTTTCTTT.

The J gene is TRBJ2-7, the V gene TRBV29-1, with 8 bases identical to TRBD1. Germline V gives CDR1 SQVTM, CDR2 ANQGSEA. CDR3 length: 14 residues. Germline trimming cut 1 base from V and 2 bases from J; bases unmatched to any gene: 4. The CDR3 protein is CSVEGGTGPYEQYF. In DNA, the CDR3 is TGCAGCGTTGAAGGCGGGACAGGTCCCTACGAGCAGTACTTC.

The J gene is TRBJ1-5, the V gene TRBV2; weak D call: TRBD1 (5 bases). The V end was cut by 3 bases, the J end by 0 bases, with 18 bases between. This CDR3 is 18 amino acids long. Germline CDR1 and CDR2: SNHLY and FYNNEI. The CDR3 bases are TGTGCCAGCAGTGATCGCTTCCTAGGGGATCCTAGCAATCAGCCCCAGCATTTT. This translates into CASSDRFLGDPSNQPQHF.

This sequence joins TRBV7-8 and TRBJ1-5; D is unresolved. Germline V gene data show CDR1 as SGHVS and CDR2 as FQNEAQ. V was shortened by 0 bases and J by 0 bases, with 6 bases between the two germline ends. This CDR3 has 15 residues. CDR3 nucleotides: TGTGCCAGCAGCTTAGCGCTAAGTAGCAATCAGCCCCAGCATTTT. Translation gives CASSLALSSNQPQHF.

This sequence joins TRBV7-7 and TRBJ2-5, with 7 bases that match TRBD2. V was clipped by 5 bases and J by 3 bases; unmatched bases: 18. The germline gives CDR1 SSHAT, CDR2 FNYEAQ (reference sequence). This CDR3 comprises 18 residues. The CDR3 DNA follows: TGTGCCAGCAGCCGCCCCCCTGGAAACGGGAGGCCTGAAGAGACCCAGTACTTC. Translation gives CASSRPPGNGRPEETQYF. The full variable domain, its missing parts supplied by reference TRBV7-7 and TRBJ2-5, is GAGVSQSPRYKVTKRGQDVTLRCDPISSHATLYWYQQALGQGPEFLTYFNYEAQPDKSGLPSDRFSAERPEGSISTLTIQRTEQRDSAMYRCASSRPPGNGRPEETQYFGPGTRLLVL.

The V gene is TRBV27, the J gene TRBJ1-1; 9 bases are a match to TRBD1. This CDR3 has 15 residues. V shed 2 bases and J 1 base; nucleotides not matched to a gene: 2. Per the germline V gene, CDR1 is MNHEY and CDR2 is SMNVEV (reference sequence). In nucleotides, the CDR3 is TGTGCCAGCAGTTTAGGGACAGGGACGAACACTGAAGCTTTCTTT. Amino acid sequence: CASSLGTGTNTEAFF.

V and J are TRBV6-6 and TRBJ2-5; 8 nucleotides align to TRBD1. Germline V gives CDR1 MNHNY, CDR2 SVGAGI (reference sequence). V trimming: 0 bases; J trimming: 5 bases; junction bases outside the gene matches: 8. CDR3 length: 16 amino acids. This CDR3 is CASSYSSPGGLETQYF. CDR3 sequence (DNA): TGTGCCAGCAGTTACTCTTCTCCAGGGGGCTTGGAGACCCAGTACTTC.

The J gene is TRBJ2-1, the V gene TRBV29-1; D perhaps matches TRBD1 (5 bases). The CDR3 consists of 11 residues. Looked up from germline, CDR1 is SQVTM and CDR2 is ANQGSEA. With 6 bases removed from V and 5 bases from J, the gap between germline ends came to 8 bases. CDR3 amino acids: CSVARDNEQFF. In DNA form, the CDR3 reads TGCAGCGTGGCCAGGGACAATGAGCAGTTCTTC.